A single sample is the source of the 9 T cell receptor beta chains below, sequenced in a study of cytomegalovirus exposure and HLA in healthy donors. This PCR relied on a set of 60 Vbeta primers and 13 Jbeta primers. Repertoires were generated with immunoSEQ multiplex PCR, while TCRdb's copy carries only in-frame clones and drops some. The data show approximately 97,000 clones, with 73% seen just once and roughly 3.5% held by the top ten. Sequenced: PBMCs. The receptor set was obtained from a man aged 35 to 55 in good health and CMV-seronegative.

In nucleotides, the CDR3 is TGTGCCAGCAGCCACGGGACAGGAAAACTGTTTTTT. It encodes CASSHGTGKLFF. The genes are TRBV2 and TRBJ1-4; 8 bases are a match to TRBD1. Looked up from germline, CDR1 is SNHLY and CDR2 is FYNNEI. This CDR3 is 12 amino acids long. V dropped 6 bases and J dropped 10; count of bases not matched to a gene: 4.

CDR3 nucleotides: TGTGCCAGCACCGGACAGGGGAGTGGTGAAGCTTTCTTT. Its protein product is CASTGQGSGEAFF. The genes are TRBV18 and TRBJ1-1, with 9 nucleotides matching TRBD1. This CDR3 has 13 amino acids. Trimming at V came to 8 bases and at J to 7 bases, leaving 8 bases not matched to a gene. The germline gives CDR1 KGHSH, CDR2 LQKENI.

The CDR3 spells CASICCRGACRTDTQYF. The CDR3 DNA reads as TGTGCCAGCATATGTTGTCGGGGGGCTTGTCGCACAGATACGCAGTATTTT. This rearrangement joins TRBV7-3 to TRBJ2-3; TRBD2 might be the D (7 bases). V was shortened by 7 bases and J by 1 base, with 21 bases between the two germline ends. The CDR3 has 17 amino acids. Germline CDR1 reads SGHTA; CDR2 reads FQGTGA.

The chain uses TRBV27 and TRBJ2-2, with TRBD1 matching 8 bases. Trimming cost V 6 bases and J 1 base; bases outside gene matches: 7. Germline V gene lookup returns CDR1 MNHEY and CDR2 SMNVEV (reference sequence). This CDR3 comprises 16 residues. CDR3 loop: CASRIGQGRNTGELFF. In DNA, the CDR3 is TGTGCCAGCAGGATTGGACAGGGAAGGAACACCGGGGAGCTGTTTTTT.

The chain combines TRBV5-1 with TRBJ2-2; 8 bases align to TRBD1. J gave up 5 bases and V 7 bases, and 10 bases lay outside the gene matches. This CDR3 has 15 amino acids. Per germline, CDR1 SGHRS and CDR2 YFSETQ. CDR3 sequence (DNA): TGCGCCAGCGGTCCCGGGACAGGATGGACCGGGGAGCTGTTTTTT. Protein sequence: CASGPGTGWTGELFF.

The V call is TRBV6-5, the J call TRBJ2-7; 9 nucleotides match TRBD1. Looked up from germline, CDR1 is MNHEY and CDR2 is SVGAGI. This CDR3 contains 15 residues. V shed 0 bases, J shed 3 bases, and the junction held 3 bases outside the gene matches. The CDR3 region is CASSYSATGGYEQYF. In nucleotides, the CDR3 is TGTGCCAGCAGTTACTCGGCGACAGGGGGCTACGAGCAGTACTTC.

The rearrangement joins TRBV5-4 to TRBJ2-1, with 10 bases aligning to TRBD2. In germline, CDR1 is SGHNT, CDR2 YYREEE (reference sequence). The CDR3 totals 14 residues. V was clipped by 5 bases and J by 5 bases; unmatched bases: 4. The CDR3 is CASSELAGNNEQFF. In nucleotides, the CDR3 is TGTGCCAGCAGTGAACTAGCGGGGAACAATGAGCAGTTCTTC.

CDR3 sequence reads: CASSIRTGSPYEQYF. The CDR3 DNA follows: TGTGCCAGCAGCATACGGACAGGGTCACCCTACGAGCAGTACTTC. This chain uses TRBV5-4 with TRBJ2-7; 8 bases fit TRBD1. CDR3 length equals 15 residues. Trimming took 4 bases from V and 2 from J; bases not matched to a gene: 8. Looked up from germline, CDR1 is SGHNT and CDR2 is YYREEE (reference sequence). Using reference TRBV5-4 and TRBJ2-7 for the parts outside the CDR3, the full variable domain is ETGVTQSPTHLIKTRGQQVTLRCSSQSGHNTVSWYQQALGQGPQFIFQYYREEENGRGNFPPRFSGLQFPNYSSELNVNALELDDSALYLCASSIRTGSPYEQYFGPGTRLTVT.

The V and J genes are TRBV7-6 and TRBJ1-6; 10 positions match TRBD1. V dropped 5 bases and J dropped 10; count of bases not matched to a gene: 14. CDR1 and CDR2 from the germline V gene are SGHVS and FNYEAQ. The CDR3 runs 17 residues. CDR3 in amino acids: CASSPRTGGYEVSPLHF. CDR3 nucleotides: TGTGCCAGCAGCCCTCGGACAGGGGGATATGAGGTCTCACCCCTCCACTTT.